Below are 6 T cell receptor beta chains sequenced from a single sample in a study of CD8+ T cells in alopecia areata. After pooling, cutaneous lymph node cells were sorted with CD4, CD8alpha, NKG2D, NKG2ACE and other markers. Extracted RNA was reverse transcribed, and the resulting cDNA served as sequencing template. Profiled with immunoSEQ multiplex PCR; TCRdb holds only in-frame clones, not every one. The data show approximately 280,000 clones, with none appearing a single time. Sequencing was performed on CD4+ T cells sorted from a lymph node. Receptors were obtained from a C3H/HeJ mouse with alopecia areata. This strain has MHC haplotype H2-k.

This clone was detected only a few times. All gene names here are mouse names. The sequence runs out 4 residues before the end of the CDR3; the remainder is reconstructed from the germline J gene. The gene calls are TRBV13-3 and TRBJ2-3, with a weak D call TRBD1 (6 bases). CDR3 length: 15 residues. Between the trimmed V and J ends, which lost 5 bases and 0 bases, there was a span of 13 bases. CDR1 is NNHDY, CDR2 SYVADS, per germline. CDR3 bases read: TGTGCCAGCAGAGCCGGGACAACTAGTGCAGAA. Translated, it gives CASRAGTTSAE. The CDR3 in its entirety is CASRAGTTSAETLYF.

This clone was observed a handful of times. Genes here carry mouse names. The read stops 4 residues short of the end of the CDR3; the missing end is completed from the germline J gene. The chain joins TRBV13-3 to TRBJ2-5; D perhaps matches TRBD1 (6 bases). Germline V gene data show CDR1 as NNHDY and CDR2 as SYVADS. There are 12 residues in the CDR3. The CDR3 DNA, read in part, is TGTGCCAGCAGTAATACAGGGGAC. Translating gives CASSNTGD. The complete CDR3 reads CASSNTGDTQYF.

Turning to this clone: Mouse germline and gene names are used. The read gets to within 4 residues of the CDR3 end, and the germline J gene fills in the rest. V usage is TRBV13-2 and J usage is TRBJ2-2; the match to TRBD1 covers 10 bases. CDR1 is NNHNN and CDR2 is SYGAGS in the germline V gene (reference sequence). The CDR3 runs to 16 residues. After removal of 1 base from V and 6 bases from J, the junction contained 6 bases not matched to a gene. The CDR3 sequence: CASGDPRDRGAGQLYF. CDR3 DNA, as far as it was read: TGTGCCAGCGGTGATCCGCGGGACAGGGGCGCCGGG.

For this clone: The gene names here belong to mouse. Read sequence stops 4 residues before the CDR3 end, and the germline J gene provides the missing end. This chain links TRBV14 with TRBJ1-2; maybe TRBD1 (6 bases). This CDR3 comprises 14 residues. CDR1 and CDR2 from the germline V gene are SGHDT and FRDEAV. V lost 1 base and J lost 4, with 11 bases in between. CDR3 sequence reads: CASSFGGAGSDYTF. The part of the CDR3 DNA that was read is TGTGCCAGCAGTTTCGGGGGGGCAGGCTCC.

This clone has only a few counts. Germline and genes: mouse. The read halts 4 residues ahead of the CDR3 end, with the missing end drawn from the germline J gene. The chain couples TRBV13-1 to TRBJ2-2, with 7 bases aligning to TRBD1. The germline V gene encodes CDR1 NSHNY and CDR2 SYGAGN. This CDR3 has 15 amino acids. The trim removed 2 bases at V and 4 bases at J, leaving 5 bases unmatched. Incomplete CDR3 DNA: TGTGCCAGCAGTGAAGACAGGGCTAGCACCGGG. Translation gives CASSEDRASTG. The full CDR3 sequence reads CASSEDRASTGQLYF.

In this sample, this clone turned up a few times. These gene names are mouse names. The read ends 4 residues shy of where the CDR3 ends; the end is completed using the germline J gene. The J gene is TRBJ2-4, the V gene TRBV19; TRBD2 matches 8 bases. From germline, CDR1 is FNHDT and CDR2 SITEND (reference sequence). This CDR3 is 13 amino acids long. V was clipped by 4 bases and J by 3 bases; unmatched bases: 1. The CDR3 sequence: CASSGDWQNTLYF. The sequenced part of the CDR3 DNA is TGTGCCAGCAGTGGGGACTGGCAAAAC.